This TCR beta chain was found in a study of T cells after yellow fever vaccination (dated by TCRdb to between 2018 and 2020). Study-level background: Libraries from fractions with low cell numbers were prepared with the SMART-Seq v4 Ultra Low Input RNA kit. Two healthy male donors, one aged 18 to 30 and one aged 30 to 40 years, were included in the cohort. Bulk PBMC replicates and cell subsets were isolated from blood drawn at multiple timepoints before and after both primary and secondary immunization. To follow T-cell clones before and after both primary and booster YFV17D yellow fever vaccination, bulk TCR alpha and beta repertoires underwent longitudinal sequencing.

These reads were obtained on an Illumina NovaSeq 6000. TCR cDNA was made using 5'RACE template switching, a step that added a universal primer site and unique molecular identifiers. Priming of cDNA synthesis was performed from both the TCR alpha and TCR beta constant segments. Two PCR steps were used to amplify libraries, with sample barcodes and sequencing adapters being added in the second step. Sequencing of libraries was done on Illumina HiSeq 2500 (2x100 bp) or NovaSeq (2x150 bp). The study's processing was this. Demultiplexing of reads and collapsing into UMI consensus sequences were performed with MIGEC, and V(D)J alignment was carried out with MiXCR. Using edgeR on replicate PBMC samples, clonotypes were called vaccine-responding if FDR was below 0.01 and the log2 fold change was above 5 up to day 15. Bulk clonotypes were assigned CD4 or CD8 identity according to which sequenced CD4 or CD8 repertoire held them at higher abundance. In TCRdb, the public reads were trimmed at Q25 with fastp and aligned with MiXCR, with productive beta chains retained. Every distinct CDR3 protein forms one entry, paired with its most common genes and DNA. What appears here as the V and J calls and clone size reflects TCRdb's work, not the paper's. The sample has about 430,000 distinct CDR3 sequences on record, approximately 18% of them singletons. Over 15% of the sample rests with the top ten.

This clonotype has a count of ten or more. Its antigen has not been determined. It has no much larger one-base neighbor in the sample; base qualities were not kept. Per the publication, the treatment or condition label means: live attenuated yellow fever vaccine strain. At every blood-draw timepoint, two biological replicates of bulk PBMCs were collected. A standard Ficoll-Paque protocol was used to isolate PBMCs from peripheral blood. TriZol was used to extract RNA from bulk PBMCs, from CD4 and CD8 fractions, and from dextramer-positive and dextramer-negative fractions. Overall study outcomes, separate from this receptor: After the booster, most of the clones that had expanded following primary vaccination were detected again (approximately 95% of CD4 and 88% of CD8), which suggests that memory was broadly maintained. Compared with the primary T-cell response, the secondary T-cell response was faster but weaker, reaching its peak on day 5 rather than on day 15. Because only a couple of donors were included in the study, the extent to which the findings can be generalized is limited. A small share of clonotypes occurred in both CD4 and CD8 compartments, likely arising from convergent recombination. Computational filtering was needed because FACS-sorted repertoires could contain abundant contaminating clonotypes from the bulk population.

According to the germline V gene (reference sequence), CDR1 reads SEHNR and CDR2 reads FQNEAQ. V lost 6 bases and J lost 8 bases; the stretch between them is 11 bases long. Including the terminal cysteine and phenylalanine, the CDR3 comprises 12 residues. Solely the CDR3 DNA is kept, with 36 bases framed from the first base. The chain is assembled from TRBV7-9 and TRBJ2-1; confidence is insufficient to name the D gene. The sequence came from a man aged 18 to 30 who received the YFV17D yellow fever vaccine. The specimen was PBMCs, collected before the yellow fever booster vaccination. The CDR3 here reads CASRKAGDEQFF. DNA sequence: TGTGCCAGCAGGAAGGCCGGAGATGAGCAGTTCTTC. The reference TRBV7-9 and TRBJ2-1 proteins fill in what lies around the CDR3, so the full variable domain reads DTGVSQNPRHKITKRGQNVTFRCDPISEHNRLYWYRQTLGQGPEFLTYFQNEAQLEKSRLLSDRFSAERPKGSFSTLEIQRTEQGDSAMYLCASRKAGDEQFFGPGTRLTVL.